The 6 T cell receptor beta chains reported below all come from one sample, sequenced in a study of low-dose radiotherapy and immunotherapy resistance in tumors. First-strand cDNA relied on TRAV- and TRBV-specific primers spanning alpha and beta chains. TCRs were amplified for around 21 PCR cycles with a constant-region primer and V-primer adapter. TCRdb re-called the reads through MiXCR, storing one row per CDR3 protein. The sample yields tens of thousands of distinct CDR3 sequences, 17% seen once. Time point described: after trial treatment. Treatment: LDRT plus nivolumab, ipilimumab, low-dose cyclophosphamide and aspirin (RACIN trial). Specimen: PBMCs, collected after low-dose radiotherapy plus immunotherapy. These TCRs come from a male donor with prostate cancer.

Comments on this clonotype: It may be a read error: a sequence one base away is much more abundant. This chain uses TRBV5-6 with TRBJ1-5; TRBD1 aligns across 7 bases. The CDR3 extends over 15 amino acids. V lost 2 bases to trimming and J lost 0 bases; unmatched junction nucleotides: 2. Germline CDR1 and CDR2: SGHDT and YYEEEE. The CDR3 sequence: CASSFRTGSNQPQHF. The CDR3 DNA reads as TGTGCCAGCAGCTTCCGGACAGGTAGCAATCAGCCCCAGCATTTT.

The table lists this clonotype with many counts. The chain employs TRBV30 and TRBJ2-2, with TRBD1 identical over 7 bases. The CDR3 loop spans 16 amino acids. Germline V gives CDR1 GTSNPN, CDR2 SVGIG (reference sequence). The CDR3 sequence: CAHDPKDRLNTGELFF. The CDR3 nucleotides read TGTGCGCACGACCCCAAGGACAGGCTTAACACCGGGGAGCTGTTTTTT.

This clonotype was recorded at least ten times. The chain is built from TRBV19 and TRBJ1-5, with a tentative D call TRBD1 (6 bases). This CDR3 contains 16 residues. Trimming stripped 5 bases from V and 0 bases from J, with 14 bases between. Germline CDR1 LNHDA, CDR2 SQIVND (reference sequence). CDR3 DNA sequence: TGTGCCAGTAGTGACCGGGACACCCTTAGCAATCAGCCCCAGCATTTT. Residues: CASSDRDTLSNQPQHF.

At least ten counts were recorded for this clonotype. The chain is built from TRBV6-5 and TRBJ2-7; D uncertain. The ends were cut back, 4 bases at V and 3 bases at J, with 10 bases in the middle. Germline V CDR1 and CDR2: MNHEY, SVGAGI. This CDR3 is 13 amino acids long. The CDR3 sequence is CASSSQADYEQYF. The CDR3 nucleotides are TGTGCCAGCAGTTCGCAGGCAGACTACGAGCAGTACTTC.

This clonotype was recorded many times. CDR3 nucleotides: TGTGCCAGCAGCTTGTTCGGAGGCGGCAGCGGAGGCGCTGAGCAGTTCTTC. It is translated as CASSLFGGGSGGAEQFF. This sequence joins TRBV5-4 and TRBJ2-1; D is perhaps TRBD2 (5 bases). CDR1 and CDR2 from the germline V gene are SGHNT and YYREEE (reference sequence). V was shortened by 1 base and J by 9 bases, with 23 bases between the two germline ends. The CDR3 has 17 residues.

The chain carries TRBV3-1 and TRBJ2-2; D tentatively fits TRBD1 or TRBD2 (7 bases each). Germline V gene lookup returns CDR1 LGHDT and CDR2 YNNKEL (reference sequence). There are 17 residues in the CDR3. V gave up 4 bases and J gave up 0 bases, with 15 bases separating them. The CDR3 protein is CASSPRGLAANTGELFF. The CDR3 DNA sequence: TGTGCCAGCAGCCCAAGGGGGCTAGCGGCGAACACCGGGGAGCTGTTTTTT.